This T cell receptor (beta chain) was captured in a study of cytomegalovirus exposure and HLA in healthy donors. General study findings and limits: Altogether, 150 to 200 TCR beta chains were recorded as cytomegalovirus-associated.

A note on this clone: What it binds is unknown.

CDR1 is SGDLS, CDR2 YYNGEE, per germline. The trim removed 0 bases at V and 0 bases at J, leaving 1 base unmatched. The CDR3 length is 16 residues. The repertoire was sequenced with immunoSEQ multiplex PCR; TCRdb's copy has only in-frame clones and lacks some. Altogether some 130,000 clones are present, 86% being singletons, with the ten largest covering just under 3%. The rearrangement uses TRBV9 and TRBJ2-7; 12 bases agree with TRBD2. Sequencing was carried out using PBMCs. The sequence came from a man younger than 35 in good health and CMV-seronegative. The CDR3 reads CASSVGGLAGSYEQYF. CDR3 DNA: TGTGCCAGCAGCGTAGGGGGACTAGCGGGCTCCTACGAGCAGTACTTC.